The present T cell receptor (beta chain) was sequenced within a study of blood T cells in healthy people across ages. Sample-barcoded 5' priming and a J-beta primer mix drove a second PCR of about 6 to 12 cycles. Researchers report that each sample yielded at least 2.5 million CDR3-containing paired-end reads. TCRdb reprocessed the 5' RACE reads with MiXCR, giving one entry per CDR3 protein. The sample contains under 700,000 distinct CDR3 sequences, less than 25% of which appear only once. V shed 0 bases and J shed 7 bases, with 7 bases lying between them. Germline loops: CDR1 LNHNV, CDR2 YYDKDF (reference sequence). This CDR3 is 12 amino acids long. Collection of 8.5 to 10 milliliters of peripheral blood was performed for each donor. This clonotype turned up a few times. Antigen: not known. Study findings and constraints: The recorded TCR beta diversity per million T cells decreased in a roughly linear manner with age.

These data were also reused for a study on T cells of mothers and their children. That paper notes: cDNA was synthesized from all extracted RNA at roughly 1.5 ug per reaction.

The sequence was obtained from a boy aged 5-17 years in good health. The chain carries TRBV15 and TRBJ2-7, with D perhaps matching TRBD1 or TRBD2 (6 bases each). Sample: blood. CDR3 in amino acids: CATSREGGEQYF. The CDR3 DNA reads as TGTGCCACCAGCAGAGAAGGGGGGGAGCAGTACTTC.